This T cell receptor beta chain was documented in a study of cytomegalovirus exposure and HLA in healthy donors. V lost 6 bases, J lost 2 bases, and 9 bases stayed unmatched. The CDR3 covers 16 residues. Germline loops: CDR1 MNHEY, CDR2 SMNVEV (reference sequence). In regard to this clone: Antigen: not known.

PCR employed 60 Vbeta and 13 Jbeta primers. The table came from immunoSEQ multiplex PCR; TCRdb's copy has only in-frame clones and leaves some out. The repertoire consists of approximately 150,000 clones, with roughly 80% occurring once and the leading ten covering roughly 5%. Study-wide results and caveats: It was reportedly the case that the classifier diagnosed cytomegalovirus status with high specificity and sensitivity.

This sequence originates from a man aged 30-40 years in good health and CMV-seronegative. Specimen: PBMCs. The J gene is TRBJ2-7, the V gene TRBV27, with 11 bases matching TRBD1. The CDR3 nucleotides are TGTGCCAGCAGAGAGTCGGACAGGGGGCCTGCCTACGAGCAGTACTTC. The encoded protein is CASRESDRGPAYEQYF.